This TCR beta chain was obtained from a study of beta chain features in type 1 diabetes. Averaging approximately 110 mL, one heparinised blood draw came from each individual donor. The investigators reverse transcribed all of the isolated RNA, so they sequenced expressed TCRB transcripts. Measured with immunoSEQ multiplex PCR; TCRdb has only the in-frame clones, and not every one. The sample consists of 200,000 to 250,000 clones, roughly 9.6% of them appearing once. There are 14 residues in the CDR3. Trimming shortened V by 1 base and J by 4 bases, and 7 bases separated the two germline ends. CDR1 and CDR2 from the germline V gene are SNHLY and FYNNEI. On this clone: The target antigen is unknown.

Study-level points and caveats: Small HLA sub-analyses could not settle whether HLA shapes TCRB rearrangement. Shortening of TCRB CDR3s, moderate but significant, appeared in all four CD4+ subsets of Type 1 diabetes patients.

The sequence derives from a woman aged 18 to 35 in good health. The sample was naive CD4+ T cells from blood. The chain recombines TRBV2 with TRBJ1-4; D is ambiguous. CDR3 sequence reads: CASSEVQINEKLFF. The CDR3, as DNA: TGTGCCAGCAGTGAAGTACAGATTAATGAAAAACTGTTTTTT.